The 7 T cell receptor beta chains reported below all come from one sample, sequenced in a study of metastatic and nonmetastatic thyroid tumors. Prior to thyroid surgery, none of the patients had received any treatment. Via MiXCR, TCRdb re-called the PCR reads. This table has fewer than 20,000 clones, about 26% appearing once. Source material: adjacent normal tissue. These receptor sequences come from a female donor with papillary thyroid cancer or a benign thyroid nodule (not recorded which). Some clones in this sample may be carry-over from other donors' samples.

The chain recombines TRBV5-1 with TRBJ2-1; weak D call: TRBD2 (6 bases). There are 14 residues in the CDR3. CDR1 and CDR2 from the germline V gene are SGHRS and YFSETQ. Trimming removed 0 bases at V and 6 bases at J, with 10 bases between. The CDR3 protein is CASSLVGGINEQFF. In DNA, the CDR3 is TGCGCCAGCAGCTTGGTCGGCGGGATCAATGAGCAGTTCTTC.

This chain joins TRBV2 and TRBJ2-5; the match to TRBD2 covers 9 bases. The V gene's germline CDR1 is SNHLY and CDR2 FYNNEI. V dropped 0 bases and J dropped 6; count of bases not matched to a gene: 5. The CDR3 spans 15 residues. CDR3 in DNA: TGTGCCAGCAGTGAAGCGCGGGGGGGCGGGAAGACCCAGTACTTC. Residues: CASSEARGGGKTQYF.

CDR3 sequence reads: CASSETPSTETQYF. As DNA, the CDR3 is TGTGCCAGCAGTGAGACCCCTTCAACGGAGACCCAGTACTTC. The V call is TRBV6-1, the J call TRBJ2-5; D remains ambiguous. The CDR3 runs 14 residues. CDR1 is MNHNS and CDR2 is SASEGT in the germline V gene. V gave up 3 bases and J gave up 5 bases, with 13 bases separating them.

This clone was seen many times. The genes are TRBV27 and TRBJ2-7; D is undetermined. Per germline, CDR1 MNHEY and CDR2 SMNVEV (reference sequence). V gave up 4 bases and J gave up 0 bases, with 7 bases separating them. The CDR3 runs to 13 residues. The DNA of the CDR3 is TGTGCCAGCAGTTCGGTGGACTCCTACGAGCAGTACTTC. This encodes CASSSVDSYEQYF.

In this sample, this clone turned up a few times. The J gene is TRBJ1-3, the V gene TRBV11-2, with D maybe TRBD1 (6 bases). In germline, CDR1 is SGHAT, CDR2 FQNNGV. The V and J ends lost 2 bases and 0 bases respectively, with 17 bases between them. The CDR3 has 18 residues. CDR3: CASSLSRGRLFSGNTIYF. The CDR3 DNA reads TGTGCCAGCAGCTTATCCAGGGGCAGACTCTTCTCTGGAAACACCATATATTTT.

This clone was seen more than once but under ten times. The V gene is TRBV20-1, the J gene TRBJ2-7, with 8 bases matching TRBD2. The CDR3 is made up of 13 amino acids. Germline V gene lookup returns CDR1 DFQATT and CDR2 SNEGSKA (reference sequence). Trimming cost V 6 bases and J 3 bases; bases outside gene matches: 7. The CDR3 DNA reads TGCAGTGCCAGCGGGAGAAATCGCTACGAGCAGTACTTC. Its translation: CSASGRNRYEQYF.

The genes are TRBV6-1 and TRBJ1-2, with 10 positions matching TRBD1. This CDR3 spans 16 amino acids. Germline V CDR1 and CDR2: MNHNS, SASEGT. Trimming took 5 bases from V and 8 from J; bases not matched to a gene: 14. Here the CDR3 DNA reads TGTGCCAGCAGTAATATGGGACAGGGGCGCCGTGGGGGCTACACCTTC. Translation: CASSNMGQGRRGGYTF.